This T cell receptor beta chain comes out of a study of cytomegalovirus exposure and HLA in healthy donors. Study-level points and caveats: A missense variant in DCLRE1C was later tied to TCR beta V- and J-gene trimming.

In the PCR, 60 Vbeta and 13 Jbeta primers were used. Clones were read by immunoSEQ multiplex PCR, and TCRdb kept only the in-frame ones, dropping some. The table records 90,000 to 100,000 clones, approximately 76% of them present only once. This CDR3 region has 13 residues. V lost 6 bases, J lost 3 bases, and 6 bases stayed unmatched. Per the germline V gene, CDR1 is SQVTM and CDR2 is ANQGSEA. Remarks on this clone: Its antigen is not known.

The chain has TRBV29-1 and TRBJ1-2; 8 bases are shared with TRBD1. This TCR came from a man aged 40-49 years in good health and CMV-seronegative. Sample: PBMCs. The CDR3 DNA reads TGCAGCGTAGCAGGGGGCATCGACTATGGCTACACCTTC. Protein sequence: CSVAGGIDYGYTF.